This T cell receptor beta chain is drawn from a study of T-cell memory formation after mild COVID-19. Overall study results and limits: Detection of some responders pre-infection suggested pre-existing cross-reactive memory T cells participated. SARS-CoV-2 specificity of second-wave clones peaking day 37 was unconfirmed.

One entry per CDR3 protein results from TCRdb running MiXCR on the 5' RACE reads. The table lists fewer than 200,000 distinct CDR3 sequences, 20% to 25% of them singletons, with 20% to 25% in the top ten. On this clonotype: Its antigen is as yet unknown.

V dropped 4 bases and J dropped 2 bases, with 13 bases sitting between them. Germline values: CDR1 LGHNA, CDR2 YSLEER. The CDR3 is made up of 15 amino acids. The TCR sequence derives from an adult woman who had mild COVID-19 (a few samples of this study predate the infection). Cell type and time point are not known. The sample was PBMCs or a T cell subset sorted from them (not recorded which). This chain links TRBV4-3 with TRBJ2-3; D gene ambiguous. The CDR3 loop reads CASSPRAFSTDTQYF. CDR3 sequence (DNA): TGCGCCAGCAGCCCACGGGCCTTCTCCACAGATACGCAGTATTTT.